These 28 T cell receptor beta chains share one sample of origin, sequenced in a study of cytotoxic CD8 clonotypes in ibrutinib-treated CLL. Assay: immunoSEQ multiplex PCR; the TCRdb copy retains only in-frame clones and omits some. There are tens of thousands of clones in the sample; roughly 50% occur only once, and roughly 22% lies in the top ten. This sample comprised PBMCs, obtained after 24 months of ibrutinib treatment. The source is a human donor with chronic lymphocytic leukemia.

The chain carries TRBV5-1 and TRBJ2-7; 10 bases fit TRBD2. The CDR3 runs to 18 residues. Germline assignment: CDR1 SGHRS and CDR2 YFSETQ. V was pared by 1 base and J by 0 bases, with 10 bases of the junction left unmatched. CDR3 sequence: CASSLRVPSGSSSYEQYF. CDR3 DNA sequence: TGCGCCAGCAGCTTGAGGGTGCCTAGCGGGAGTAGCTCCTACGAGCAGTACTTC. The full variable domain, rest sourced from reference TRBV5-1 and TRBJ2-7, is KAGVTQTPRYLIKTRGQQVTLSCSPISGHRSVSWYQQTPGQGLQFLFEYFSETQRNKGNFPGRFSGRQFSNSRSEMNVSTLELGDSALYLCASSLRVPSGSSSYEQYFGPGTRLTVT.

Relative to its sample, this clone is medium-sized. This sequence joins TRBV4-1 and TRBJ2-1; D might be TRBD1 (6 bases). This CDR3 is built from 14 residues. Deletions cut 1 base from V and 7 bases from J, with 11 bases between. Germline-derived CDR1 and CDR2 are MGHRA and YSYEKL. CDR3 loop: CASSQGGQGNEQFF. The CDR3 DNA reads as TGCGCCAGCAGCCAAGGCGGCCAGGGGAATGAGCAGTTCTTC.

The V gene is TRBV7-2, the J gene TRBJ2-5, with D tentatively TRBD2 (6 bases). The germline V gene has CDR1 SGHTA and CDR2 FQGNSA. V was pared by 6 bases and J by 4 bases, with 15 bases between. The CDR3 totals 14 residues. The CDR3 is CASRGGRPPETQYF. The CDR3 DNA reads as TGTGCCAGCAGAGGTGGGAGGCCCCCAGAGACCCAGTACTTC.

The chain links TRBV11-3 to TRBJ2-3, with D tentatively TRBD2 (6 bases). V lost 5 bases, J lost 8 bases, and 17 bases lay in between. Germline loops: CDR1 SGHNT, CDR2 YENEEA. This CDR3 spans 14 amino acids. The CDR3 region is CASSRLTSSATQYF. The CDR3, as DNA: TGTGCCAGCAGCCGTTTAACTAGCTCAGCTACGCAGTATTTT.

By share of the sample, this clone is medium-sized. The genes are TRBV7-9 and TRBJ1-2, with a weak D call TRBD1 (5 bases). V shed 2 bases and J shed 3 bases, with 10 bases lying between them. The CDR3 consists of 14 residues. Germline values: CDR1 SEHNR, CDR2 FQNEAQ (reference sequence). The CDR3 loop is CASSLRDLDYGYTF. CDR3 nucleotides: TGTGCCAGCAGCTTACGGGACCTGGACTATGGCTACACCTTC.

This clone was detected a few times. V gene TRBV7-9 combines with J gene TRBJ2-7, with TRBD1 as a possible D gene (6 bases). The length of the CDR3 is 14 residues. Between the trimmed V and J ends, which lost 7 bases and 3 bases, there was a span of 16 bases. Germline V gives CDR1 SEHNR, CDR2 FQNEAQ (reference sequence). The chain's CDR3 is CASIPTGGLYEQYF. CDR3 DNA sequence: TGTGCCAGCATCCCGACAGGAGGCCTCTACGAGCAGTACTTC. Full variable domain (missing parts from reference TRBV7-9 and TRBJ2-7): DTGVSQNPRHKITKRGQNVTFRCDPISEHNRLYWYRQTLGQGPEFLTYFQNEAQLEKSRLLSDRFSAERPKGSFSTLEIQRTEQGDSAMYLCASIPTGGLYEQYFGPGTRLTVT.

This chain joins TRBV5-5 and TRBJ1-1; unclear D gene. CDR1 SGHKS and CDR2 YYEKEE come from the germline V gene (reference sequence). The V end lost 3 bases, the J end lost 6 bases, and 15 bases lay between the germline ends. The CDR3 sequence is 14 residues long. The DNA for the CDR3 is TGTGCCAGCAGCTGGCGGACTAACCCTCCTGAAGCTTTCTTT. Protein product: CASSWRTNPPEAFF.

Only one count was recorded for this clone. Given a far larger clone just one base away, this is likely a sequencing read error. The chain combines TRBV5-1 with TRBJ2-7; tentative D call: TRBD2 (6 bases). With 2 bases removed from V and 7 bases from J, the gap between germline ends came to 7 bases. Germline CDR1 SGHRS, CDR2 YFSETQ. The CDR3 loop spans 11 amino acids. The CDR3 protein is CASSFGGEQYV. DNA for the CDR3: TGCGCCAGCAGCTTTGGGGGGGAGCAGTACGTC.

This chain uses TRBV5-8 with TRBJ1-4; possible D gene TRBD1, 5 bases. The V end lost 1 base, the J end lost 8 bases, and 18 bases lay between the germline ends. The CDR3 covers 16 residues. CDR1 SGHTS and CDR2 YDEGEE come from the germline V gene. In DNA form, the CDR3 reads TGTGCCAGCAGCTTGACGGCCATTAGGTGGGGGGAAAAACTGTTTTTT. Protein sequence: CASSLTAIRWGEKLFF.

This clone was found once. The chain links TRBV27 to TRBJ2-3, with TRBD2 matching over 10 bases. CDR1 is MNHEY, CDR2 SMNVEV, per germline (reference sequence). The CDR3 runs to 18 residues. With 4 bases clipped from V and 0 bases from J, the junction kept 10 bases outside the gene matches. The CDR3 region is CASSSRAPLAGSTDTQYF. In DNA form, the CDR3 reads TGTGCCAGCAGTTCCCGCGCCCCACTAGCGGGGAGCACAGATACGCAGTATTTT.

This clone has only one observation. The genes are TRBV6-5 and TRBJ2-3; D gene ambiguous. The CDR3 has 15 residues. The germline gives CDR1 MNHEY, CDR2 SVGAGI. Trimming removed 4 bases at V and 1 base at J, with 12 bases between. CDR3 DNA: TGTGCCAGCAGTTTGGCAAGAGGTCGCACAGATACGCAGTATTTT. Its translation is CASSLARGRTDTQYF.

The chain combines TRBV9 with TRBJ1-2, with a tentative D call TRBD1 (5 bases). V gave up 7 bases and J gave up 1 base, with 17 bases separating them. CDR1 is SGDLS and CDR2 is YYNGEE in the germline V gene. The CDR3 runs to 15 residues. CDR3 nucleotide sequence: TGTGCCAGCGCGGCAGGGCGCTGGGTTAACTATGGCTACACCTTC. It encodes CASAAGRWVNYGYTF. The full variable domain, in which reference TRBV9 and TRBJ1-2 provide the parts outside the CDR3, is DSGVTQTPKHLITATGQRVTLRCSPRSGDLSVYWYQQSLDQGLQFLIQYYNGEERAKGNILERFSAQQFPDLHSELNLSSLELGDSALYFCASAAGRWVNYGYTFGSGTRLTVV.

The chain uses TRBV5-1 and TRBJ2-2; 12 nucleotides agree with TRBD2. Germline loops: CDR1 SGHRS, CDR2 YFSETQ. Losses at the gene ends were 5 bases for V and 4 bases for J; bases not matched to a gene: 6. CDR3 length equals 16 residues. The CDR3 reads CASRTSGSVGTGELFF. CDR3 DNA: TGCGCCAGCAGGACTAGCGGGAGCGTTGGCACCGGGGAGCTGTTTTTT.

The CDR3 region has the DNA TGTGCCAGTCGTTCGAGCGGGACCTACGAGCAGTACTTC. This translates into CASRSSGTYEQYF. This chain links TRBV19 with TRBJ2-7, with 7 positions matching TRBD2. The ends lost 8 bases at V and 2 bases at J; junction bases unmatched: 6. From germline, CDR1 is LNHDA and CDR2 SQIVND (reference sequence). CDR3 length equals 13 residues.

V gene TRBV5-4 combines with J gene TRBJ2-3; D unresolved. V lost 3 bases and J 0 bases, leaving 11 bases between the germline ends. Germline assignment: CDR1 SGHNT and CDR2 YYREEE (reference sequence). The CDR3 totals 15 residues. The CDR3 protein is CASSWKGQSTDTQYF. CDR3 in DNA: TGTGCCAGCAGCTGGAAGGGCCAAAGCACAGATACGCAGTATTTT.

The chain has TRBV27 and TRBJ2-3, with D maybe TRBD1 (5 bases). The V and J ends lost 3 bases and 4 bases respectively, with 14 bases between them. Germline CDR1 reads MNHEY; CDR2 reads SMNVEV (reference sequence). The CDR3 has 15 amino acids. This CDR3 is CASSFAGKSSDTQYF. DNA of the CDR3: TGTGCCAGCAGTTTTGCAGGGAAGAGTTCAGATACGCAGTATTTT.

This clone occurred many times. Germline and junction disagree at one end, which may indicate a read error. This chain connects TRBV19 to TRBJ2-7, with 12 bases matching TRBD2. The length of the CDR3 is 14 residues. Germline values: CDR1 LNHDA, CDR2 SQIVND (reference sequence). The chain's CDR3 is CASTSSGTSGFFVF. CDR3 in DNA: TGTGCCAGCACCAGCTCCGGGACTAGCGGGTTTTTTGTCTTC.

The V and J genes are TRBV18 and TRBJ2-7; TRBD1 is a possible D gene (6 bases). Trimming shortened V by 2 bases and J by 3 bases, and 8 bases separated the two germline ends. Germline assignment: CDR1 KGHSH and CDR2 LQKENI. CDR3 size: 13 residues. As DNA, the CDR3 is TGTGCCAGCTCACCAGTGGGACACTACGAGCAGTACTTC. As protein: CASSPVGHYEQYF. Variable domain in full (rest from reference TRBV18 and TRBJ2-7): NAGVMQNPRHLVRRRGQEARLRCSPMKGHSHVYWYRQLPEEGLKFMVYLQKENIIDESGMPKERFSAEFPKEGPSILRIQQVVRGDSAAYFCASSPVGHYEQYFGPGTRLTVT.

The chain joins TRBV28 to TRBJ2-7; maybe TRBD2 (5 bases). The CDR3 covers 16 residues. Germline values: CDR1 MDHEN, CDR2 SYDVKM. Between the trimmed V and J ends, which lost 4 bases and 6 bases, there was a span of 22 bases. CDR3 sequence reads: CASSSPYSALSGEQYF. CDR3 DNA sequence: TGTGCCAGCAGTTCCCCCTATAGCGCCCTTTCAGGCGAGCAGTACTTC.

The rearrangement links TRBV6-5 to TRBJ2-7; perhaps TRBD1 as D (6 bases). The germline CDR1 and CDR2 sequences are MNHEY and SVGAGI. V was trimmed by 5 bases and J by 4 bases, leaving 12 bases between them. The CDR3 loop spans 13 amino acids. The chain's CDR3 is CASSDRPAYEQYF. The DNA for the CDR3 is TGTGCCAGCAGTGACAGGCCTGCTTACGAGCAGTACTTC.

This chain uses TRBV4-1 with TRBJ1-2, with no clear D. The CDR3 contains 15 residues. CDR1 is MGHRA and CDR2 is YSYEKL in the germline V gene. Deletions cut 6 bases from V and 3 bases from J, with 17 bases between. CDR3 in amino acids: CASSLVLNPDYGYTF. CDR3 DNA sequence: TGCGCCAGCAGTCTTGTCCTTAACCCCGACTATGGCTACACCTTC.

This clone was observed a few times. The chain employs TRBV28 and TRBJ1-2; D gene unclear. Germline V gives CDR1 MDHEN, CDR2 SYDVKM. V lost 1 base and J 2 bases, leaving 11 bases between the germline ends. CDR3 size: 15 residues. CDR3 residues: CASSLSHGNNYGYTF. For the CDR3, the DNA is TGTGCCAGCAGTTTATCGCACGGGAACAACTATGGCTACACCTTC.

The chain has TRBV6-4 and TRBJ1-1, with D hard to call. CDR3 length: 14 residues. Trimming cost V 4 bases and J 2 bases, with 11 bases left between them. Germline loops: CDR1 MRHNA, CDR2 SNTAGT. This chain's CDR3 is CASSVRTGNTEAFF. CDR3 nucleotide sequence: TGTGCCAGCAGTGTCCGGACGGGAAACACTGAAGCTTTCTTT.

The chain combines TRBV19 with TRBJ1-5, with 7 bases fitting TRBD1. Per the germline V gene, CDR1 is LNHDA and CDR2 is SQIVND (reference sequence). The CDR3 runs 16 residues. Unmatched junction bases numbered 9, after V lost 1 base and J lost 6 bases. This CDR3 is CASSIVGGGAGQPQHF. CDR3 coding DNA: TGTGCCAGTAGTATAGTTGGAGGGGGCGCGGGTCAGCCCCAGCATTTT.

This clone occurred a few times. The chain uses TRBV10-3 and TRBJ1-1; D is unresolved. Germline V lookup: CDR1 ENHRY, CDR2 SYGVKD. This CDR3 is built from 13 residues. Trimming removed 4 bases at V and 1 base at J, with 7 bases between. The CDR3 DNA follows: TGTGCCATCAGTGGGTCGGCGAACACTGAAGCTTTCTTT. It yields the protein CAISGSANTEAFF.

This clone was observed at least ten times. V usage is TRBV6-1 and J usage is TRBJ2-3; D may be TRBD1 (6 bases). The CDR3 covers 15 residues. The germline V gene encodes CDR1 MNHNS and CDR2 SASEGT. V was trimmed by 5 bases and J by 1 base, leaving 13 bases between them. The DNA of the CDR3 is TGTGCCAGCAGTCCCCGGGACACTCGCACAGATACGCAGTATTTT. It yields the protein CASSPRDTRTDTQYF.

This rearrangement joins TRBV28 to TRBJ1-1; D is ambiguous. V lost 3 bases, J lost 3 bases, and 8 bases lay in between. The CDR3 runs 13 residues. Germline loops: CDR1 MDHEN, CDR2 SYDVKM. In nucleotides, the CDR3 is TGTGCCAGCAGTTTCTGGGGTTACACTGAAGCTTTCTTT. Translating gives CASSFWGYTEAFF.

The J gene is TRBJ2-5, the V gene TRBV23-1, with a tentative D call TRBD1 (5 bases). TRBV23-1 carries the ORF label, with uncertain function. The CDR3 covers 15 residues. Trimming removed 7 bases from V and 1 base from J, with 16 bases in between. The CDR3 region has the DNA TGCGCCAGCACGCACAGGAGTTTCTTCCAAGAGACCCAGTACTTC. It specifies CASTHRSFFQETQYF.